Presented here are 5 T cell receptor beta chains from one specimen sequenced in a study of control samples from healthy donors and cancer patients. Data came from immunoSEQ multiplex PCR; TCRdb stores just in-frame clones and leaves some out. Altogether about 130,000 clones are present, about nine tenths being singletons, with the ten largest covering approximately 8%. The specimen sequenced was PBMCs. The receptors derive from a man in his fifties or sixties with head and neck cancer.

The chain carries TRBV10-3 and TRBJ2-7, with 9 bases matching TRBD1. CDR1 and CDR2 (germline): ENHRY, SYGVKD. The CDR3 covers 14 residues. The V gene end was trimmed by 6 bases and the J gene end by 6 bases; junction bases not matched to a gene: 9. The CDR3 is CAIRDSPGQGEQYF. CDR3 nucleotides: TGTGCCATCAGAGATTCCCCGGGACAGGGCGAGCAGTACTTC.

The CDR3, as DNA: TGTGCCAGCTCCCCCCTAACAGGTGGATCCTCTGGGGCCAACGTCCTGACTTTC. Its protein product is CASSPLTGGSSGANVLTF. This sequence joins TRBV18 and TRBJ2-6; D might be TRBD1 (5 bases). Trimming took off 6 bases at V and 0 bases at J, with 18 bases between the two ends. The CDR3 runs to 18 residues. Germline-derived CDR1 and CDR2 are KGHSH and LQKENI.

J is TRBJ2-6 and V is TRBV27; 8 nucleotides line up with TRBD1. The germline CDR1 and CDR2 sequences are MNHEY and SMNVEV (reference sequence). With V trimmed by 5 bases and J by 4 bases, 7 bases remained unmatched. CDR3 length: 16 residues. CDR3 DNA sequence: TGTGCCAGCAGTCTAGGACAGGGTTGGGGGGCCAACGTCCTGACTTTC. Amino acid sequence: CASSLGQGWGANVLTF.

Here the CDR3 DNA reads TGTGCCAGCAGAATTAAGGGGTACTCTGGAAACACCATATATTTT. This codes for CASRIKGYSGNTIYF. The genes are TRBV21-1 and TRBJ1-3; the D call in the table, TRBD1, was not verified against the DNA. TRBV21-1 is flagged as a pseudogene. The CDR3 covers 15 residues.

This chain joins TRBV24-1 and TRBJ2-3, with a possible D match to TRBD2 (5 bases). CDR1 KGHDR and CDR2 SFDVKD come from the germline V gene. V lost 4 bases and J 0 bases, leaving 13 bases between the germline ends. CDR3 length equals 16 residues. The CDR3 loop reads CATSDPTTVSTDTQYF. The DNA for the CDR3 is TGTGCCACCAGTGACCCGACTACGGTTAGCACAGATACGCAGTATTTT.